The following is a T cell receptor beta chain sequence with its context. Only in-frame clones appear in the TCRdb table, and some are missing; sequencing was by immunoSEQ multiplex PCR. The sample includes some 250,000 clones, approximately 82% of them seen just once. The data were taken from a study of blood T cell repertoires in COVID-19. V lost 3 bases and J lost 2, with 10 bases in between. CDR3 length: 15 amino acids. Germline-derived CDR1 and CDR2 are LGHDT and YNNKEL (reference sequence). The genes are TRBV3-1 (or the pseudogene TRBV3-2) and TRBJ1-4; D uncertain. Sequenced sample: peripheral blood. The sequence was collected from a woman in her late teens or twenties with acute or convalescent COVID-19. The CDR3 is CASSQEEWTNEKLFF. The DNA for the CDR3 is TGTGCCAGCAGCCAGGAGGAGTGGACTAATGAAAAACTGTTTTTT.